This T cell receptor beta chain appears in the sequencing data of a study of T cells after yellow fever vaccination. Study results and caveats: CD4 and CD8 compartments shared a small share of clonotypes, likely from convergent recombination. The secondary response showed a weaker magnitude and a faster peak, day 5 versus 15. Among primary-vaccination clones, most reappeared after the booster, at 96% for CD4 and about 90% for CD8.

A 5'RACE template-switching step, the method used to make TCR cDNA, added a universal primer site and UMIs. TCRdb passed the 5' RACE reads through MiXCR, listing each CDR3 protein once. Counted here are hundreds of thousands of distinct CDR3 sequences, over 9% occurring once; the ten biggest clones make up about 15%. Germline values: CDR1 SSHAT, CDR2 FNYEAQ (reference sequence). This CDR3 is built from 15 residues. This clonotype was detected only a few times. Antigen unknown. One end of the junction is discordant with germline, which a read error may explain. V and J are TRBV7-7 and TRBJ2-2, with TRBD2 matching over 7 bases. The TCR was taken from a man aged 25 to 40 who received the YFV17D yellow fever vaccine. Sequences were derived from PBMCs, sampled on the day of the yellow fever booster vaccination. CDR3 region: CASSPLGGSTGELFF. The CDR3 nucleotides are TGTGCTAGCAGCCCGCTGGGCGGGAGTACCGGGGAGCTGTTTTTT.